A selection of T cell receptor beta chains follows, all from one sample in a study of tumor-infiltrating lymphocytes in primary liver carcinoma. Each CDR3 protein gets one entry after TCRdb re-called the multiplex PCR reads with MiXCR. Of over 35,000 distinct CDR3 sequences listed, around 66% are singletons. Specimen: liver tumor tissue from sampling region 2. The receptors shown here come from a middle-aged man with primary liver carcinoma and hepatitis B virus infection. Both conserved end residues are part of each CDR3. The D gene is left open where the match is weak. Size tells how often a clone was seen (once, few, many) or the class of an expanded clone, and some rows leave it out.

. TRBJ1-6 TRBV12-3/TRBV12-4 many CASRRETLGSYNSPLHF TGTGCCAGCAGACGGGAGACGCTAGGCTCCTATAATTCACCCCTCCACTTT
TRBD1 TRBJ2-5 TRBV28 few CASMPDRVVETQYF TGTGCTAGCATGCCGGACAGGGTGGTAGAGACCCAGTACTTC
TRBD1 TRBJ1-5 TRBV28 once CASSLPTWAGGSNHPQHF TGTGCCAGCAGTTTACCAACCTGGGCAGGGGGGAGCAATCACCCCCAGCATTTT
. TRBJ1-6 TRBV5-6 many CASSPPSGERGSPLHF TGTGCCAGCAGCCCACCATCCGGCGAGCGGGGTTCACCCCTCCACTTT
TRBD2 TRBJ2-3 TRBV5-4 few CANIAPGTSAGGVTQYF TGTGCCAACATCGCCCCCGGGACTAGCGCTGGGGGGGTTACGCAGTATTTT
. TRBJ2-4 TRBV11-2 . CANTTSAVAKNIQRF TGTGCCAACACCACTTCGGCGGTAGCCAAAAACATTCAGCGCTTC
. TRBJ1-1 TRBV12-3/TRBV12-4 . CASGFGGLNTESFF TGTGCCAGCGGTTTCGGGGGGTTGAACACTGAATCTTTCTTT
. TRBJ2-3 TRBV10-3 . CGISAGTETSIDTQYF TGTGGCATCAGTGCCGGGACAGAAACTAGCATAGATACGCAGTATTTT
TRBD1 TRBJ2-2 TRBV2 . CASSEADRVTGELFF TGCGCCAGCAGTGAAGCAGACAGGGTTACCGGGGAGCTGTTTTTT
TRBD2 TRBJ2-1 TRBV12-3/TRBV12-4 . CASSLLGSGRRNKQFF TGTGCTAGCAGCCTTCTAGGGAGCGGGAGGCGAAATAAGCAGTTCTTC
. TRBJ1-6 TRBV11-1 . CACSRTPVSHLHF TGTGCCTGCAGCCGGACACCGGTTTCACACCTCCACTTT
. TRBJ2-6 TRBV29-1 . CSAEGQTGANVLTF TGCAGCGCAGAAGGACAAACTGGGGCCAACGTCCTGACTTTC
TRBD2 TRBJ2-1 TRBV28 many CASSQDGEGREQFF TGTGCCAGCAGTCAGGACGGGGAGGGGCGTGAGCAGTTCTTC
. TRBJ1-2 TRBV29-1 medium-sized CSVEEQSYGYTF TGCAGCGTTGAAGAACAGAGCTATGGCTACACCTTC
. TRBJ2-7 TRBV28 once CASSPLADQIAEYF TGTGCCAGCAGTCCCCTGGCGGACCAGATAGCCGAGTACTTC
. TRBJ2-7 TRBV11-2 . CASSLGDHEQYF TGTGCCAGCAGTCTCGGGGACCACGAGCAGTACTTC
. TRBJ2-7 TRBV11-3 . CTSSPRQGDYEQYF TGTACCAGCAGCCCTCGACAAGGGGACTACGAGCAGTACTTC
. TRBJ2-7 TRBV24-1 . CATSQSTGAYEEYF TGTGCCACCAGTCAGTCCACAGGAGCCTACGAGGAGTACTTC
TRBD2 TRBJ2-2 TRBV4-3 few CASSQDNPGLASLGELFF TGCGCCAGCAGCCAAGATAACCCGGGACTAGCGAGCCTGGGGGAGCTGTTTTTT
TRBD2 TRBJ2-7 TRBV5-6 . CASSFGPAGITSSYEQYF TGTGCCAGCAGTTTTGGACCAGCGGGAATCACCAGCTCCTACGAGCAGTACTTC
. TRBJ1-4 TRBV28 once CTSSSQNEKMFF TGTACCAGCAGTTCCCAAAATGAAAAAATGTTTTTT